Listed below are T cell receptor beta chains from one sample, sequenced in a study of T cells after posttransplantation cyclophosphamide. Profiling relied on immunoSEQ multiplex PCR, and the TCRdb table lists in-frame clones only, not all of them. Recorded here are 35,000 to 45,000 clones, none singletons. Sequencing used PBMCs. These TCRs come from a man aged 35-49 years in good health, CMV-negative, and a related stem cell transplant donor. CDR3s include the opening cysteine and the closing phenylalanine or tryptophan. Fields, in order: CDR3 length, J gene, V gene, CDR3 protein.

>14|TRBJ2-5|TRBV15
CATSRQVLQETQYF
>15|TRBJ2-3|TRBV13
CASSLGTGGLNTQYF
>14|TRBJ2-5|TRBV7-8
CASSLEGAVGTQYF
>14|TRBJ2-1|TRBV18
CASSLDRGANEQFF
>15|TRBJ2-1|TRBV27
CASSFLAGLYNEQFF
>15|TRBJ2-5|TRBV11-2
CASSPGMGNQETQYF
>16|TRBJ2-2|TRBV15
CATSRTLTGGPGELFF
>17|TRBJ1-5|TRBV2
CASTGGLGIGSNQPQHF
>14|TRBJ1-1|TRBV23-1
CASSQSAGKSKAFF
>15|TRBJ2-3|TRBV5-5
CASSLGRTVTDTQYF
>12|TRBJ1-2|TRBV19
CASMGQVYGYTF
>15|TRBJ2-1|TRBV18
CASSLSGTFYNEQFF
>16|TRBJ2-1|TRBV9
CASSVVGTGDYNEQFF
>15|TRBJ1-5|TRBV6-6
CASSTRGQSNQPQHF
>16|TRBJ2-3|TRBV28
CASSSPSGGAKDTQYF
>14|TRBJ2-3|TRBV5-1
CASSLDRNTDTQYF
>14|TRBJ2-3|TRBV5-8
CASSWGDSTDTQYF
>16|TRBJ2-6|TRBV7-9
CASSDRGVFGANVLTF
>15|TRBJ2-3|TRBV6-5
CASSYNSGGTDTQYF
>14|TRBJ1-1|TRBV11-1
CASSRREGSTEAFF
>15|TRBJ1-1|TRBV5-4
CASSLETVGNTEAFF
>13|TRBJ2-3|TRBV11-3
CASSLDSTDTQYF
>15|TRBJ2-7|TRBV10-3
CAISEKGTNTYEQYF
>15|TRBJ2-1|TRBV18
CASSPPRPVYNEQFF
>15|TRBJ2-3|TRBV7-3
CASSLIAGGTDTQYF
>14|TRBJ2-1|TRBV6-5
CASSYPGLAGEQFF
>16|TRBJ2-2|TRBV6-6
CASSPLAGANTGELFF